The present entry profiles one T cell receptor beta chain with its context. Which antigen it targets is not known. No per-base quality is available; no much larger clone lies one base away. The sample comes from a study of beta chain features in type 1 diabetes (dated by TCRdb to between 2018 and 2020). In terms of the full investigation: Mean age, gender distribution, total cell number and subset yield did not differ between patients and healthy donors. Across all samples, approximately 100 million sorted cells were examined, and cell number per subset correlated strongly with RNA yield. In the study, TCRB repertoires of sorted circulating CD4+ T cell subsets from recently diagnosed type 1 diabetes patients were compared with those of matched healthy donors. Naive and central memory subsets were obtained from all 28 donors, but regulatory and stem cell-like memory subsets were isolated from only 8 patients and roughly eight healthy donors.

Each donor gave one peripheral blood draw, averaging approximately 120 mL, which was collected into heparinised tubes. A BD FACSAria II was used to sort naive, central memory, regulatory and stem cell-like memory CD4+ T cells with a panel that included CD45RO, CCR7, CD25, CD127, CD95 and CD27. Every sorted population had a purity above 95%. PBMCs were isolated right away by Lymphoprep density gradient centrifugation and were stained directly, without culture. Samples were stained and sorted in pairs, with one healthy donor and one patient per experiment, so that batch effects were minimized. CDR1 and CDR2 are read off the germline V gene (reference sequence) as LNHNV and YYDKDF. CDR3 length: 15 amino acids, cysteine to phenylalanine. Left in the record is the CDR3 DNA by itself, 45 bases read in frame from the first base. V sheds 3 bases and J sheds 0 bases, leaving 9 bases between their ends. All of the isolated RNA was reverse transcribed with the High Capacity cDNA Reverse Transcription Kit, so expressed TCRB transcripts were sequenced. Deep immunoSEQ sequencing was applied to naive, central memory and regulatory T cell samples, giving an average of roughly 3.3 million total reads per sample. Sorted cells were lysed in RLT buffer and RNA was extracted with DNase-treated RNeasy Micro or Mini kits, depending on cell number. Each cell subset was processed on its own to prevent cross-contamination, while patient and healthy donor samples were processed together. The immunoSEQ multiplex PCR was used to amplify TCRB sequences from cDNA, generating 87-bp fragments that spanned the CDR3 region. Amplicons were sequenced on the Illumina HiSeq platform. Regarding the original processing steps: PCR bias was corrected computationally using synthetic template baselines, and reads within Hamming distance 2 were collapsed, with unmergeable singletons discarded. Reads were aligned against IMGT so that V, D and J genes, CDR3 length and insertions or deletions at six rearrangement sites could be assigned. Within each subset, clonotype counts were normalized to sorted cell number, and only after that were true diversity and Gini coefficients computed with the tcR R package. The overlap coefficient, calculated on TCRB nucleotide sequences, was used to quantify repertoire sharing. Out-of-frame TCRB sequences from naive cells were analyzed as a proxy for the pre-selection repertoire. TCRdb's version of the immuneACCESS table is confined to in-frame rearrangements and falls short of the full clone set. An unresolved V gene accounts for under half of the shortfall where checked; the remainder is of unknown origin. The V and J calls and clone size come from that table; D and trimming were worked out from the DNA. The sample yields hundreds of thousands of clones; 68% were counted once. Almost 0.055% of the sample is in the top ten clones.

The full study reports these points: At VDJ recombination sites, type 1 diabetes patients had fewer insertions and more deleted nucleotides, which implies abnormalities in thymic rearrangement. Only small numbers of individuals were included in the HLA sub-analyses, which left unresolved whether HLA type had any influence on TCRB rearrangement. A moderate but significant shortening of TCRB CDR3 length was observed in type 1 diabetes patients in all four CD4+ subsets. Naive, central memory and regulatory TCRB repertoires appeared more similar among patients than among healthy donors. Shorter templates might have been favored by PCR, but patient and control samples were amplified and corrected together, so both groups would have been affected equally by any skew. Because cDNA rather than genomic DNA was sequenced, highly expressing activated cells could have been over-represented, although no difference in activation and CD3 levels was found between groups.

Rearrangement joined TRBV15 to TRBJ2-4, with no confidently assigned D gene. The origin of this receptor is a man aged 30 to 45 in good health. Sequenced input: naive CD4+ T cells from blood. Explained via the paper, the cell subset or site label denotes: true naive CD4+ T cells. The encoded CDR3 is CATSSPDGAKNIQYF. The DNA sequence follows: TGTGCCACCAGCAGCCCGGACGGAGCCAAAAACATTCAGTACTTC.